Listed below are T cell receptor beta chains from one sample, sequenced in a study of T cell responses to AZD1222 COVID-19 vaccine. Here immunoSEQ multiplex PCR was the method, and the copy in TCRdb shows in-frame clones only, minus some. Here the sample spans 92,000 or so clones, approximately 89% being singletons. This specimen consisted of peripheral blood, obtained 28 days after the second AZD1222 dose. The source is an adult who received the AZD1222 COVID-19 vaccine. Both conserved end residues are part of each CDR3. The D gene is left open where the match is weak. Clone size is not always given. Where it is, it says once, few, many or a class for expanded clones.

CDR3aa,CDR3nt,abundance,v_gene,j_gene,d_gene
CATHREMDTEAFF,TGTGCCACCCACAGGGAAATGGACACTGAAGCTTTCTTT,NA,TRBV30,TRBJ1-1,NA
CASSQMTTGELFF,TGTGCCAGCAGCCAAATGACCACCGGGGAGCTGTTTTTT,NA,TRBV3-1/TRBV3-2,TRBJ2-2,NA
CASSQIREQYF,TGTGCCAGCAGCCAAATCCGCGAGCAGTACTTC,NA,TRBV3-1/TRBV3-2,TRBJ2-7,NA
CASGDGAEAFF,TGTGCCAGCGGGGATGGGGCTGAAGCTTTCTTT,once,TRBV5-4,TRBJ1-1,NA
CANKSMNTEAFF,TGTGCCAACAAGAGCATGAACACTGAAGCTTTCTTT,once,TRBV6-5,TRBJ1-1,NA
CASSNPPILPLQHF,TGTGCCAGCAGCAACCCCCCCATACTCCCCCTCCAGCATTTT,NA,TRBV21-1,TRBJ1-5,NA
CASSPTGIMNTEAFF,TGTGCCAGCAGCCCGACAGGCATAATGAACACTGAAGCTTTCTTT,NA,TRBV7-9,TRBJ1-1,NA
CASSGTDTMYTEAFF,TGCGCCAGCAGCGGGACCGACACTATGTACACTGAAGCTTTCTTT,NA,TRBV5-1,TRBJ1-1,NA
CASSVSSSSYNEQFF,TGTGCCAGCAGCGTAAGTTCTAGCAGCTACAATGAGCAGTTCTTC,once,TRBV9,TRBJ2-1,NA
CASSVVEGLGGEQFF,TGTGCCAGCAGCGTAGTGGAGGGACTAGGGGGTGAGCAGTTCTTC,few,TRBV9,TRBJ2-1,TRBD2
CASSQVPGQYEQYF,TGTGCCAGCAGCCAAGTTCCAGGTCAATACGAGCAGTACTTC,NA,TRBV4-2,TRBJ2-7,NA
CASSYSFARAFYEQYF,TGTGCCAGCAGTTACTCGTTTGCCAGGGCCTTCTACGAGCAGTACTTC,NA,TRBV6-2/TRBV6-3,TRBJ2-7,NA
CKSEGEHGAYNEQFF,TGTAAATCAGAAGGGGAGCACGGGGCGTACAATGAGCAGTTCTTC,NA,TRBV2,TRBJ2-1,NA
CASSFNSQVFTDTQYF,TGTGCCAGCAGCTTCAACAGTCAAGTTTTCACAGATACGCAGTATTTT,NA,TRBV11-2,TRBJ2-3,NA
CASSTTQGFNEKLFF,TGTGCCAGCAGCACCACACAGGGATTTAATGAAAAACTGTTTTTT,NA,TRBV7-2,TRBJ1-4,NA
CASSLDENRGDYGYTF,TGTGCCAGCAGCTTGGACGAAAACAGGGGCGACTATGGCTACACCTTC,NA,TRBV5-6,TRBJ1-2,TRBD1